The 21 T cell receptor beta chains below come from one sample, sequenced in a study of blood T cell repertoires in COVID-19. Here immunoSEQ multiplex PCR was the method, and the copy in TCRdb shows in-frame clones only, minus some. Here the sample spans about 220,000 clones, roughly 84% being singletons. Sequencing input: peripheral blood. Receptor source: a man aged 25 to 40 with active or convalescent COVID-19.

Here the CDR3 DNA reads TGTGCCAGCAGCGTGGACCCGGGACAGTTCTACGAGCAGTACTTC. Its protein product is CASSVDPGQFYEQYF. V is TRBV9 and J is TRBJ2-7; 7 bases align to TRBD1. CDR1 and CDR2 (germline): SGDLS, YYNGEE. The V gene end was trimmed by 2 bases and the J gene end by 3 bases; junction bases not matched to a gene: 8. The CDR3 has 15 residues.

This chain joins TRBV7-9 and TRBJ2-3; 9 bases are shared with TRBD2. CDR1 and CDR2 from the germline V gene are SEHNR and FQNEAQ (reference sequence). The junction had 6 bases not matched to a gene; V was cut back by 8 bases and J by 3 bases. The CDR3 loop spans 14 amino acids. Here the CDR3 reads CASWSGRMTDTQYF. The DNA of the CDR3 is TGTGCCAGCTGGAGCGGGAGGATGACAGATACGCAGTATTTT. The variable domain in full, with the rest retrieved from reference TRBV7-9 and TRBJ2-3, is DTGVSQNPRHKITKRGQNVTFRCDPISEHNRLYWYRQTLGQGPEFLTYFQNEAQLEKSRLLSDRFSAERPKGSFSTLEIQRTEQGDSAMYLCASWSGRMTDTQYFGPGTRLTVL.

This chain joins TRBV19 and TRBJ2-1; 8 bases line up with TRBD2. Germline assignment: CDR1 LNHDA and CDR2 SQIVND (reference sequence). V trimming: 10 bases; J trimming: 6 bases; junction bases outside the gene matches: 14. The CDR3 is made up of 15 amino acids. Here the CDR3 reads CATHENGGATNEQFF. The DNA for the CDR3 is TGTGCCACCCACGAGAACGGGGGGGCCACCAATGAGCAGTTCTTC.

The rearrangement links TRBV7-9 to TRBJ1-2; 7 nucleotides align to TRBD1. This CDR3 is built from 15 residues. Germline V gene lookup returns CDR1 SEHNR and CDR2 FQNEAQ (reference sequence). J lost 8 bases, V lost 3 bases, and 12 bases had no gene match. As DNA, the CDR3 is TGTGCCAGCAGCTTTCGTGGCAGGGGGTACGAGGGCTACACCTTC. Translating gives CASSFRGRGYEGYTF.

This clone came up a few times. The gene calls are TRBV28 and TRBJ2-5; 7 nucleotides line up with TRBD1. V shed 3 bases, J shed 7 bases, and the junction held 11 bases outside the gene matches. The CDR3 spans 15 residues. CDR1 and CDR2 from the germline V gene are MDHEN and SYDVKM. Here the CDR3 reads CASSFRDSQKGTQYF. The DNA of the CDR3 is TGTGCCAGCAGTTTTCGGGACAGCCAAAAGGGGACCCAGTACTTC.

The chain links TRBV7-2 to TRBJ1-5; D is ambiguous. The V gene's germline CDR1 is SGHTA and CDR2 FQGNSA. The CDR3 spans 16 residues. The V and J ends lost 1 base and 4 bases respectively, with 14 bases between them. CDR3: CASSLGTGILNQPQHF. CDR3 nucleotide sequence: TGTGCCAGCAGCTTAGGGACTGGGATTCTTAATCAGCCCCAGCATTTT. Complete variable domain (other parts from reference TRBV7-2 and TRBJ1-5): GAGVSQSPSNKVTEKGKDVELRCDPISGHTALYWYRQSLGQGLEFLIYFQGNSAPDKSGLPSDRFSAERTGGSVSTLTIQRTQQEDSAVYLCASSLGTGILNQPQHFGDGTRLSIL.

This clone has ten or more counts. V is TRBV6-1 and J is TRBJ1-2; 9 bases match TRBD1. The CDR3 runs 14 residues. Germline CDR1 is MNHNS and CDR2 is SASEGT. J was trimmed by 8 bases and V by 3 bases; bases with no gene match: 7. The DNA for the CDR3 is TGTGCCAGCAGTGACCAACAGGGGGCGATCGGCTACACCTTC. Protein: CASSDQQGAIGYTF.

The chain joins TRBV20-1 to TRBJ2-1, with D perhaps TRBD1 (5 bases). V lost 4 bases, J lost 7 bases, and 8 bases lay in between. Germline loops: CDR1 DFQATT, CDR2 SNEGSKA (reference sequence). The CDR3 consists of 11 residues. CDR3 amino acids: CSAKGINEQFF. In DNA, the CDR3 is TGCAGTGCTAAGGGGATTAATGAGCAGTTCTTC.

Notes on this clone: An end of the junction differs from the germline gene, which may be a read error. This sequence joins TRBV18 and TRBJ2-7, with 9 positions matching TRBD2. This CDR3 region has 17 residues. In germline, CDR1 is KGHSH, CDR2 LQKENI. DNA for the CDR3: TGTGCCCGCTCCCCTCGAGGCGGGGGGGAGGGCGCCTACGAGCAGTACTTC. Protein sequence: CARSPRGGGEGAYEQYF.

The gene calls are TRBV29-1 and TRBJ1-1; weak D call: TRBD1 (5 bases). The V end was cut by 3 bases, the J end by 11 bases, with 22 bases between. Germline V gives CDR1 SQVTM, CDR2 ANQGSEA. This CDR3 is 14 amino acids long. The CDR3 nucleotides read TGCAGCGTTGATGTCAAGGGGTTGTTTGGTACGGCTTTCTTT. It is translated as CSVDVKGLFGTAFF.

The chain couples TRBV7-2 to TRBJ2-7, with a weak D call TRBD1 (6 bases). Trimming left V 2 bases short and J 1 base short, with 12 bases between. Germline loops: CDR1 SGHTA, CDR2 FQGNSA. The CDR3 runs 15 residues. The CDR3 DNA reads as TGTGCCAGCAGCTTACGGCAGGGGTCGTCCTACGAGCAGTACTTC. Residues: CASSLRQGSSYEQYF.

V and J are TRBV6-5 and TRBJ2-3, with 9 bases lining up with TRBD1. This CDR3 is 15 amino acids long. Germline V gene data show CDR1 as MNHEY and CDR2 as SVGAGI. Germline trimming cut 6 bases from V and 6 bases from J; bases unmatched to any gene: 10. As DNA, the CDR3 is TGTGCCAGCAGACTCGGACAGGGGTGGGCGGATACGCAGTATTTT. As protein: CASRLGQGWADTQYF.

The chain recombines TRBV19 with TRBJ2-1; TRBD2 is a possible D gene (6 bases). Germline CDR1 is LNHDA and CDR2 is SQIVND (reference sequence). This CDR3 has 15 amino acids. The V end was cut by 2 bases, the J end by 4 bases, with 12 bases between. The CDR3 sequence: CASSIMAGIYNEQFF. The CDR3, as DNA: TGTGCCAGTAGTATAATGGCGGGGATTTACAATGAGCAGTTCTTC.

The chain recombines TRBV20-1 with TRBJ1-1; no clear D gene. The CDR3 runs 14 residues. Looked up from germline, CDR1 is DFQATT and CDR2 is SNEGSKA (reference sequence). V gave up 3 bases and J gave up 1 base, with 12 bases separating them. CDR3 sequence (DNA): TGCAGTGCTAGTGGCGCAATTAAGAACACTGAAGCTTTCTTT. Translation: CSASGAIKNTEAFF.

The CDR3 is CAWSTRGGVNTGELFF. The DNA of the CDR3 is TGTGCCTGGAGTACCCGGGGAGGGGTCAACACCGGGGAGCTGTTTTTT. The genes are TRBV30 and TRBJ2-2; TRBD2 agrees at 7 bases. Germline V gene data show CDR1 as GTSNPN and CDR2 as SVGIG (reference sequence). Trimming removed 2 bases from V and 2 bases from J; junction bases left unmatched: 8. This CDR3 is 16 amino acids long.

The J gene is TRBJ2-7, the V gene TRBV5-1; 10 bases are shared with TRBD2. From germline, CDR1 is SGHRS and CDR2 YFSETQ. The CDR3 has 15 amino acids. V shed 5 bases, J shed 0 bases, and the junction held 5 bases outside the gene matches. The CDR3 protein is CASRASGGSSYEQYF. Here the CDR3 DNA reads TGCGCCAGCAGGGCTAGCGGGGGAAGCTCCTACGAGCAGTACTTC.

The CDR3 reads CASSLPDRGNQEQYF. The CDR3 region has the DNA TGTGCCAGCAGCTTACCGGACAGGGGGAATCAGGAGCAGTACTTC. V and J are TRBV7-9 and TRBJ2-7, with 10 bases aligning to TRBD1. Trimming took 2 bases from V and 7 from J; bases not matched to a gene: 8. From germline, CDR1 is SEHNR and CDR2 FQNEAQ (reference sequence). The CDR3 loop spans 15 amino acids. Variable domain in full (rest from reference TRBV7-9 and TRBJ2-7): DTGVSQNPRHKITKRGQNVTFRCDPISEHNRLYWYRQTLGQGPEFLTYFQNEAQLEKSRLLSDRFSAERPKGSFSTLEIQRTEQGDSAMYLCASSLPDRGNQEQYFGPGTRLTVT.

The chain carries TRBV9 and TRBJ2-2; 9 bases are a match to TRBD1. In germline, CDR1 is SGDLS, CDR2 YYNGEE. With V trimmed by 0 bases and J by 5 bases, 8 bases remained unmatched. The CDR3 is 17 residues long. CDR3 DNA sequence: TGTGCCAGCAGCGTAGTCAGGACAGGGGCCCTGACCGGGGAGCTGTTTTTT. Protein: CASSVVRTGALTGELFF.

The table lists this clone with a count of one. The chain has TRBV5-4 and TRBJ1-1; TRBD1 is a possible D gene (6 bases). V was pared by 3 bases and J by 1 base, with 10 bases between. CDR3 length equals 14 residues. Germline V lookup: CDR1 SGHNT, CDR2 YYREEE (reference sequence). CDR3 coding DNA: TGTGCCAGCAGCTCGGGACACCAGAACACTGAAGCTTTCTTT. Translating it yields CASSSGHQNTEAFF.

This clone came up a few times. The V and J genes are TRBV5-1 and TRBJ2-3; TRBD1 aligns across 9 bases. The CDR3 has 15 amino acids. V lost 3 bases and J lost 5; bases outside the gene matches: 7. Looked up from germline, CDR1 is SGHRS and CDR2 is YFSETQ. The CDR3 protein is CASSSTGGMGDTQYF. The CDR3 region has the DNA TGCGCCAGCAGCTCAACAGGGGGCATGGGAGATACGCAGTATTTT.

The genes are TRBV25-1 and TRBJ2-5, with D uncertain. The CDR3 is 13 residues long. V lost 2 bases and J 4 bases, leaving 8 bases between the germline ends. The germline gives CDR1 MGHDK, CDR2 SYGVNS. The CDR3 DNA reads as TGTGCCAGCAGTGAAATTAGCCCAGAGACCCAGTACTTC. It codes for CASSEISPETQYF.